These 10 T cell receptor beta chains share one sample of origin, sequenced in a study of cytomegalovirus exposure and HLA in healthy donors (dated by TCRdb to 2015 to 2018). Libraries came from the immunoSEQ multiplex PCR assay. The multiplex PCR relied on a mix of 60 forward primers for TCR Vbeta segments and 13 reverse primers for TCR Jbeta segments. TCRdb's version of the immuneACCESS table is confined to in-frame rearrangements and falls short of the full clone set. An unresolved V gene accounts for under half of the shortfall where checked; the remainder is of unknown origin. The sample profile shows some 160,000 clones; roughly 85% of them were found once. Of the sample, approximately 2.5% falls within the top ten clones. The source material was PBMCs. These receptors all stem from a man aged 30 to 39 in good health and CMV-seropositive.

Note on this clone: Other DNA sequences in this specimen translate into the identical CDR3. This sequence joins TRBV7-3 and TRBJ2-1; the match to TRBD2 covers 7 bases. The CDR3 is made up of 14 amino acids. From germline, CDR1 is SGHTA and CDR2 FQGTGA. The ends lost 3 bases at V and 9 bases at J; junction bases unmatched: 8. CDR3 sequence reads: CASSFAGVGSEQFF. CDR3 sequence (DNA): TGTGCCAGCAGCTTCGCGGGAGTCGGTAGTGAGCAGTTCTTC.

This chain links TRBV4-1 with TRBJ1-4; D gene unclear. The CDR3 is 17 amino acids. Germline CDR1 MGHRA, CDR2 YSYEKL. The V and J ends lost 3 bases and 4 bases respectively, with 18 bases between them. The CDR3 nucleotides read TGCGCCAGCAGCCAGGGGAGGGCCAGACGACTTAATGAAAAACTGTTTTTT. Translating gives CASSQGRARRLNEKLFF.

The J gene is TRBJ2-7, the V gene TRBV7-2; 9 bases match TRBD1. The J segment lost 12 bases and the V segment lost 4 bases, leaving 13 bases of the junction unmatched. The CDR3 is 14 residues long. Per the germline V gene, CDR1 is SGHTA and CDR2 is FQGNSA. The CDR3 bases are TGTGCCAGCAGCTCCCTGGGACAGGGATCCGCGTGGTACTTC. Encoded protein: CASSSLGQGSAWYF.

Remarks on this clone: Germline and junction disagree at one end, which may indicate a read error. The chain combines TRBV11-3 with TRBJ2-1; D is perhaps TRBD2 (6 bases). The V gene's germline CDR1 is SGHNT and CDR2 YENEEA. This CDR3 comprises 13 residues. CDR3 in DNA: TGTGCCAGCAGCCCTCCCCCCAGCGGGTACGCGATCTTC. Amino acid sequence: CASSPPPSGYAIF.

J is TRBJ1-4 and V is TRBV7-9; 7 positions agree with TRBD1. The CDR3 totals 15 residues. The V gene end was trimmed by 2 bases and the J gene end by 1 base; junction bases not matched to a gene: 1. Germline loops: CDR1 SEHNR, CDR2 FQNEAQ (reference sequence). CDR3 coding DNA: TGTGCCAGCAGCTTATGGGACAGAACTAATGAAAAACTGTTTTTT. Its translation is CASSLWDRTNEKLFF. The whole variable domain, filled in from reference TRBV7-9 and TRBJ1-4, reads DTGVSQNPRHKITKRGQNVTFRCDPISEHNRLYWYRQTLGQGPEFLTYFQNEAQLEKSRLLSDRFSAERPKGSFSTLEIQRTEQGDSAMYLCASSLWDRTNEKLFFGSGTQLSVL.

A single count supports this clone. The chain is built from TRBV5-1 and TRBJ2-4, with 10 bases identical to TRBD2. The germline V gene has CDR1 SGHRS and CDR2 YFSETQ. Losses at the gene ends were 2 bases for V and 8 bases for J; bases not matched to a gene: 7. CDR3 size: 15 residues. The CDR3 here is CASSFLAGVGDIQYF. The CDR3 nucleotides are TGCGCCAGCAGCTTCCTAGCGGGAGTGGGGGACATTCAGTACTTC.

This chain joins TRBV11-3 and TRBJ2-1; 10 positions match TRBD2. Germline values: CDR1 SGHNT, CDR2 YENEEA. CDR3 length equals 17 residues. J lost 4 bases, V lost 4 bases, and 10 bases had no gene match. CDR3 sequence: CASSSHLTSGAYNEQFF. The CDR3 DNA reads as TGTGCCAGCAGCTCCCACTTAACTAGCGGGGCATACAATGAGCAGTTCTTC.

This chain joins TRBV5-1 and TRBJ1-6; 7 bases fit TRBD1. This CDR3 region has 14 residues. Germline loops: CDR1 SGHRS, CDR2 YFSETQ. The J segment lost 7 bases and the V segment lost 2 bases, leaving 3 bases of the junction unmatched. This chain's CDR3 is CASSLGQENSPLHF. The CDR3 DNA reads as TGCGCCAGCAGCTTAGGACAGGAAAATTCACCCCTCCACTTT.

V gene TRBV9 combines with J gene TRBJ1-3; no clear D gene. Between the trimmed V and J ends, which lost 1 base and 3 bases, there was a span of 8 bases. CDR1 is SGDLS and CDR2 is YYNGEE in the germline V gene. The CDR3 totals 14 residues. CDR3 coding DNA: TGTGCCAGCAGCGTAATGGGCGATGGAAACACCATATATTTT. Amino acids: CASSVMGDGNTIYF.

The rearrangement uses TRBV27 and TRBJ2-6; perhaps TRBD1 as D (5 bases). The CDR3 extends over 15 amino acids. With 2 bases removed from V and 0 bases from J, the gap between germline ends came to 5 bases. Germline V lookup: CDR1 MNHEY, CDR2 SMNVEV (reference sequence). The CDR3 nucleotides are TGTGCCAGCAGTTTAAGGGGCTCTGGGGCCAACGTCCTGACTTTC. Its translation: CASSLRGSGANVLTF.